These 28 T cell receptor beta chains share one sample of origin, sequenced in a study of radiation and T cells in renal cell carcinoma. Profiled with immunoSEQ multiplex PCR; TCRdb holds only in-frame clones, not every one. Here the sample spans 15,000 to 20,000 clones, around three fifths being singletons. Treatment given: treatment-naive control, cytoreductive nephrectomy. The material sequenced was tumor tissue, taken from a patient whose treatment was nephrectomy without radiotherapy. The source is a man aged 50 to 59 with renal cell carcinoma.

V gene TRBV5-1 combines with J gene TRBJ2-1, with 16 bases that match TRBD2. The CDR3 is 16 residues long. J gave up 4 bases and V 3 bases, and 1 base lay outside the gene matches. The germline CDR1 and CDR2 sequences are SGHRS and YFSETQ. The CDR3 sequence is CASSSGLAGGYNEQFF. The CDR3 DNA reads TGCGCCAGCAGCTCGGGACTAGCGGGAGGGTACAATGAGCAGTTCTTC.

This chain uses TRBV7-2 with TRBJ2-7, with no clear D. The CDR3 loop spans 15 amino acids. Trimming removed 5 bases at V and 0 bases at J, with 14 bases between. CDR1 is SGHTA, CDR2 FQGNSA, per germline. The CDR3 bases are TGTGCCAGCAGCCTCGGCCCGGAGAGCTCCTACGAGCAGTACTTC. Protein: CASSLGPESSYEQYF. The full variable domain, rest sourced from reference TRBV7-2 and TRBJ2-7, is GAGVSQSPSNKVTEKGKDVELRCDPISGHTALYWYRQSLGQGLEFLIYFQGNSAPDKSGLPSDRFSAERTGGSVSTLTIQRTQQEDSAVYLCASSLGPESSYEQYFGPGTRLTVT.

This clone occurred a few times. The V and J genes are TRBV29-1 and TRBJ2-1, with D possibly being TRBD2 (6 bases). The ends were cut back, 1 base at V and 9 bases at J, with 19 bases in the middle. The CDR3 is 15 residues long. Germline V CDR1 and CDR2: SQVTM, ANQGSEA. This CDR3 reads CSVEGYGTGIGEQFF. CDR3 sequence (DNA): TGCAGCGTTGAAGGATACGGGACTGGTATAGGTGAGCAGTTCTTC.

CDR3 region: CASSLNFLGDKLFF. The CDR3 region has the DNA TGTGCCAGCAGTTTAAACTTCTTAGGGGATAAACTGTTTTTT. This rearrangement joins TRBV28 to TRBJ1-4; a possible D gene is TRBD1 (5 bases). Between the trimmed V and J ends, which lost 2 bases and 11 bases, there was a span of 15 bases. CDR1 MDHEN and CDR2 SYDVKM come from the germline V gene. The CDR3 is 14 amino acids.

V is TRBV5-6 and J is TRBJ2-3; perhaps TRBD1 as D (6 bases). V lost 2 bases, J lost 1 base, and 14 bases lay in between. The length of the CDR3 is 16 residues. Germline V gene sequence: CDR1 SGHDT, CDR2 YYEEEE. In DNA, the CDR3 is TGTGCCAGCAGCTTAGGCAGGGGCTGGGGCACAGATACGCAGTATTTT. It specifies CASSLGRGWGTDTQYF.

The V gene is TRBV5-4, the J gene TRBJ1-2, with a weak D call TRBD1 (6 bases). CDR3 size: 15 residues. The V and J ends lost 4 bases and 8 bases respectively, with 21 bases between them. CDR1 and CDR2 from the germline V gene are SGHNT and YYREEE (reference sequence). CDR3 nucleotides: TGTGCCAGCAGCCTCGGACGGGAGGGGGTGTCAGGCTACACCTTC. Protein sequence: CASSLGREGVSGYTF.

This clone was recorded a few times. The rearrangement links TRBV6-1 to TRBJ2-7, with D tentatively TRBD1 (6 bases). V lost 4 bases and J lost 4, with 14 bases in between. From germline, CDR1 is MNHNS and CDR2 SASEGT. The CDR3 length is 14 residues. CDR3 nucleotides: TGTGCCAGCAGTGCGCAAGCAGGGGAATACGAGCAGTACTTC. The encoded protein is CASSAQAGEYEQYF.

CDR3 residues: CASNFDRDGTQYF. In DNA, the CDR3 is TGTGCCAGCAACTTCGACAGGGACGGTACGCAGTATTTT. The rearrangement joins TRBV6-6 to TRBJ2-3; 7 bases match TRBD1. CDR3 length: 13 residues. In germline, CDR1 is MNHNY, CDR2 SVGAGI (reference sequence). V dropped 7 bases and J dropped 8; count of bases not matched to a gene: 9.

V gene TRBV29-1 combines with J gene TRBJ1-1; D unclear. The CDR3 contains 12 residues. Between the trimmed V and J ends, which lost 5 bases and 6 bases, there was a span of 13 bases. Germline V gene data show CDR1 as SQVTM and CDR2 as ANQGSEA. CDR3 coding DNA: TGCAGCGTTAATCCGTCGTGGGCTGAAGCTTTCTTT. Protein: CSVNPSWAEAFF. Full variable domain (missing parts from reference TRBV29-1 and TRBJ1-1): SAVISQKPSRDICQRGTSLTIQCQVDSQVTMMFWYRQQPGQSLTLIATANQGSEATYESGFVIDKFPISRPNLTFSTLTVSNMSPEDSSIYLCSVNPSWAEAFFGQGTRLTVV.

The table lists this clone with many counts. V and J are TRBV7-6 and TRBJ2-1; no clear D gene. The ends were cut back, 4 bases at V and 3 bases at J, with 7 bases in the middle. The CDR3 has 13 residues. Germline CDR1 is SGHVS and CDR2 is FNYEAQ. CDR3 residues: CASSSYSYNEQFF. The CDR3 nucleotides read TGTGCCAGCAGCTCCTACAGCTACAATGAGCAGTTCTTC.

The chain has TRBV6-5 and TRBJ2-3; 15 bases match TRBD2. Looked up from germline, CDR1 is MNHEY and CDR2 is SVGAGI. V was pared by 4 bases and J by 4 bases, with 3 bases of the junction left unmatched. The CDR3 is made up of 16 amino acids. As DNA, the CDR3 is TGTGCCAGCAGTTCCGGGACTAGCGGGGGGTCAGATACGCAGTATTTT. It codes for CASSSGTSGGSDTQYF.

The chain employs TRBV9 and TRBJ2-3, with no clear D. The CDR3 is made up of 14 amino acids. V was cut by 2 bases and J by 3 bases, with 10 bases left in between. Germline-derived CDR1 and CDR2 are SGDLS and YYNGEE. The CDR3, as DNA: TGTGCCAGCAGCGTTTTGACGGATACAGATACGCAGTATTTT. Its translation is CASSVLTDTDTQYF. Based on the CDR3 plus reference TRBV9 and TRBJ2-3, the full variable domain is DSGVTQTPKHLITATGQRVTLRCSPRSGDLSVYWYQQSLDQGLQFLIQYYNGEERAKGNILERFSAQQFPDLHSELNLSSLELGDSALYFCASSVLTDTDTQYFGPGTRLTVL.

There are a few counts of this clone. The chain has TRBV6-1 and TRBJ1-4; D may be TRBD1 (6 bases). The V and J ends lost 6 bases and 1 base respectively, with 9 bases between them. CDR3 length equals 14 residues. In germline, CDR1 is MNHNS, CDR2 SASEGT. For the CDR3, the DNA is TGTGCCAGCAGGGACAGTGGAACTAATGAAAAACTGTTTTTT. It encodes CASRDSGTNEKLFF.

CDR3 sequence reads: CASSVTGNIQYF. As DNA, the CDR3 is TGTGCCAGCAGTGTGACGGGAAACATTCAGTACTTC. The chain recombines TRBV7-2 with TRBJ2-4; D unresolved. CDR3 length: 12 amino acids. Trimming pared 6 bases from V and 6 bases from J, leaving 9 bases between. The germline V gene has CDR1 SGHTA and CDR2 FQGNSA.

This clone was seen only a few times. A read error may account for a junction end that differs from germline. V usage is TRBV12-5 and J usage is TRBJ1-2; D unclear. CDR1 and CDR2 (germline): LGHNT, FRNRAP. The CDR3 totals 11 residues. In DNA, the CDR3 is TGTGCTAGTGGTTTCCGGATGCCGTCGGGATTC. The encoded protein is CASGFRMPSGF.

This clone was observed a few times. The chain uses TRBV9 and TRBJ2-2; D is unresolved. Germline-derived CDR1 and CDR2 are SGDLS and YYNGEE. The CDR3 has 16 residues. V lost 0 bases to trimming and J lost 3 bases, with 12 bases between them. The CDR3: CASSVGSDPDTGELFF. The CDR3, as DNA: TGTGCCAGCAGCGTAGGATCGGACCCAGACACCGGGGAGCTGTTTTTT.

The V call is TRBV15, the J call TRBJ1-1; a weak D match, TRBD1 (5 bases). The V gene lost 0 bases and the J gene lost 5 bases, with 13 bases spanning the gap. CDR3 size: 15 residues. Germline V lookup: CDR1 LNHNV, CDR2 YYDKDF (reference sequence). CDR3 sequence: CATSRDSRGETEAFF. In DNA form, the CDR3 reads TGTGCCACCAGCAGAGATTCAAGGGGTGAGACTGAAGCTTTCTTT.

The V call is TRBV6-1, the J call TRBJ1-1; TRBD1 aligns across 8 bases. The CDR3 totals 13 residues. Per germline, CDR1 MNHNS and CDR2 SASEGT. V was pared by 6 bases and J by 11 bases, with 11 bases of the junction left unmatched. The CDR3 sequence: CASSIRQGQKAFF. CDR3 coding DNA: TGTGCCAGCAGCATACGACAGGGGCAAAAGGCTTTCTTT.

V is TRBV5-6 and J is TRBJ2-2; D ambiguous. The ends were cut back, 2 bases at V and 4 bases at J, with 15 bases in the middle. The CDR3 has 16 amino acids. CDR1 SGHDT and CDR2 YYEEEE come from the germline V gene. In DNA, the CDR3 is TGTGCCAGCAGCTTTGCCGGCGTCATGGGCACCGGGGAGCTGTTTTTT. Residues: CASSFAGVMGTGELFF.

This clone was seen only once. This chain uses TRBV30 with TRBJ1-5, with D maybe TRBD1 (6 bases). Germline CDR1 GTSNPN, CDR2 SVGIG (reference sequence). Trimming shortened V by 3 bases and J by 0 bases, and 18 bases separated the two germline ends. This CDR3 has 17 amino acids. CDR3 sequence: CAWSNRATRSSNQPQHF. DNA for the CDR3: TGTGCCTGGAGCAACAGGGCAACCCGATCTAGCAATCAGCCCCAGCATTTT.

The genes are TRBV18 and TRBJ2-7; 9 nucleotides agree with TRBD1. There are 14 residues in the CDR3. The ends lost 3 bases at V and 6 bases at J; junction bases unmatched: 6. CDR1 KGHSH and CDR2 LQKENI come from the germline V gene. CDR3 sequence: CASSPAQGAFEQYF. The CDR3 DNA reads TGTGCCAGCTCACCGGCACAGGGGGCATTCGAGCAGTACTTC. Full variable domain (rest looked up from reference TRBV18 and TRBJ2-7): NAGVMQNPRHLVRRRGQEARLRCSPMKGHSHVYWYRQLPEEGLKFMVYLQKENIIDESGMPKERFSAEFPKEGPSILRIQQVVRGDSAAYFCASSPAQGAFEQYFGPGTRLTVT.

Written as DNA, the CDR3 is TGCAGCTCGGACAGGAACTATGGCTACACCTTC. Translating it yields CSSDRNYGYTF. This rearrangement joins TRBV20-1 to TRBJ1-2; 7 nucleotides agree with TRBD1. In germline, CDR1 is DFQATT, CDR2 SNEGSKA (reference sequence). This CDR3 region has 11 residues.

The sample holds a few counts of this clone. V usage is TRBV30 and J usage is TRBJ1-4; D remains unclear. The CDR3 contains 11 residues. The V gene's germline CDR1 is GTSNPN and CDR2 SVGIG (reference sequence). The CDR3 sequence is CAGGVREKLFF. The CDR3 DNA is TGTGCGGGCGGGGTAAGGGAAAAACTGTTTTTT.

This clone qualifies as hyperexpanded. This chain joins TRBV2 and TRBJ1-5; D is possibly TRBD1 (6 bases). This CDR3 contains 14 residues. V lost 6 bases and J 2 bases, leaving 11 bases between the germline ends. Looked up from germline, CDR1 is SNHLY and CDR2 is FYNNEI. In DNA form, the CDR3 reads TGTGCCAGCAGACGATGGGGGCGCAATCAGCCCCAGCATTTT. It yields the protein CASRRWGRNQPQHF. The full variable domain, completed using reference TRBV2 and TRBJ1-5, is EPEVTQTPSHQVTQMGQEVILRCVPISNHLYFYWYRQILGQKVEFLVSFYNNEISEKSEIFDDQFSVERPDGSNFTLKIRSTKLEDSAMYFCASRRWGRNQPQHFGDGTRLSIL.

This clone was counted between two and nine times. The rearrangement joins TRBV27 to TRBJ1-2; 8 positions match TRBD1. The germline gives CDR1 MNHEY, CDR2 SMNVEV (reference sequence). There are 17 residues in the CDR3. The V segment lost 6 bases and the J segment 3 bases; nucleotides outside the gene matches: 15. The CDR3 loop is CASRPSGGRLSYYGYTF. DNA for the CDR3: TGTGCCAGCAGGCCGTCAGGGGGCAGGTTGTCTTACTATGGCTACACCTTC.

The chain links TRBV19 to TRBJ2-5, with 10 bases matching TRBD2. The CDR3 totals 14 residues. In germline, CDR1 is LNHDA, CDR2 SQIVND (reference sequence). V shed 5 bases, J shed 7 bases, and the junction held 7 bases outside the gene matches. The CDR3 sequence: CASSSASGSVTQYF. CDR3 bases: TGTGCCAGTAGTTCGGCTAGCGGGAGTGTGACCCAGTACTTC. Complete variable domain (other parts from reference TRBV19 and TRBJ2-5): DGGITQSPKYLFRKEGQNVTLSCEQNLNHDAMYWYRQDPGQGLRLIYYSQIVNDFQKGDIAEGYSVSREKKESFPLTVTSAQKNPTAFYLCASSSASGSVTQYFGPGTRLLVL.

This chain connects TRBV7-9 to TRBJ2-7; 12 bases line up with TRBD2. V gave up 7 bases and J gave up 0 bases; unmatched junction bases: 16. Germline V gene lookup returns CDR1 SEHNR and CDR2 FQNEAQ (reference sequence). The CDR3 sequence is 19 residues long. Here the CDR3 reads CASKPLGLAGPTSSYEQYF. CDR3 sequence (DNA): TGTGCCAGCAAGCCCTTGGGACTAGCGGGTCCAACCAGCTCCTACGAGCAGTACTTC.

This clone came up a few times. V is TRBV4-1 and J is TRBJ2-4, with D uncertain. The germline V gene has CDR1 MGHRA and CDR2 YSYEKL. V was trimmed by 0 bases and J by 7 bases, leaving 16 bases between them. The CDR3 is 16 residues long. The CDR3 sequence: CASSQDRPSPWNIQYF. The CDR3 coding sequence is TGCGCCAGCAGCCAAGATCGGCCCTCGCCCTGGAACATTCAGTACTTC.